The source of this T cell receptor (beta chain) is a study of regulatory T cells in long-lasting Graves disease. Many counts were recorded for this clonotype. What it binds is unknown. Germline trimming cut 0 bases from V and 1 base from J; bases unmatched to any gene: 3. Germline V gene data show CDR1 as MGHRA and CDR2 as YSYEKL. CDR3 length: 15 residues. The authors built TCR beta libraries using iRepertoire HTBI primers and Arm-PCR of CDR3 regions. TCRdb re-called the multiplex PCR reads through MiXCR, storing one row per CDR3 protein. The sample records 200,000 to 250,000 distinct CDR3 sequences, roughly 21% being singletons. General study findings and limits: Persistent disease favored TRBV28, TRBJ1-2 and TRBJ2-5.

The time point denotes: newly diagnosed GD, antithyroid drugs for less than 3 months. Construction of the TCR library relied on RNA isolated from PBMCs. The V and J genes are TRBV4-1 and TRBJ2-7; 7 bases are a match to TRBD1. The source is a female donor with Graves disease. Here the sequenced sample was peripheral blood mononuclear cells (PBMCs), taken at new diagnosis, from a patient treated with antithyroid drugs. The CDR3 DNA is TGCGCCAGCAGCCAAGAACAGGGGCCTTCCTACGAGCAGTACTTC. Protein: CASSQEQGPSYEQYF.